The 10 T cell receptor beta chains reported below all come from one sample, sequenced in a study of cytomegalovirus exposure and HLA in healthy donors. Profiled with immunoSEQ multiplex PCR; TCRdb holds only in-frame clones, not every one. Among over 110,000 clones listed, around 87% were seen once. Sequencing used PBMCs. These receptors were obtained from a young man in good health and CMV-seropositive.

Written as DNA, the CDR3 is TGTGCCAGCAGATCGACAGGCTCTGGAAACACCATATATTTT. Its protein product is CASRSTGSGNTIYF. J is TRBJ1-3 and V is TRBV25-1; tentatively, D is TRBD1 (6 bases). Germline V gene data show CDR1 as MGHDK and CDR2 as SYGVNS. Trimming took 6 bases from V and 0 from J, leaving 9 bases between them. This CDR3 comprises 14 residues.

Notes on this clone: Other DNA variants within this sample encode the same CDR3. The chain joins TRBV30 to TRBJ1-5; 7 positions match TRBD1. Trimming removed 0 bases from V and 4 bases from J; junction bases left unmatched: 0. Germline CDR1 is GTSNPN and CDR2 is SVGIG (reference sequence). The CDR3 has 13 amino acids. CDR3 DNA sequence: TGTGCCTGGAGTGTACAGGGGAATCAGCCCCAGCATTTT. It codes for CAWSVQGNQPQHF.

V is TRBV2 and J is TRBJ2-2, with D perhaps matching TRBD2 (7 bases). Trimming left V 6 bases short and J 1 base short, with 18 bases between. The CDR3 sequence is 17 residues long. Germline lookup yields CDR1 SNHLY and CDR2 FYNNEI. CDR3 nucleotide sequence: TGTGCCAGCAGCGACCCGGGGCGGGGGCGGAACACCGGGGAGCTGTTTTTT. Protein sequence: CASSDPGRGRNTGELFF.

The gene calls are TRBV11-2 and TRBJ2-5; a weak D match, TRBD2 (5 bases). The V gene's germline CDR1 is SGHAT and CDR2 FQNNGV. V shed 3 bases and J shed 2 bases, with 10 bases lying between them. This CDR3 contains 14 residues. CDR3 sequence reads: CASSFGVFQETQYF. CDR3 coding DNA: TGTGCCAGCAGCTTCGGGGTCTTTCAAGAGACCCAGTACTTC.

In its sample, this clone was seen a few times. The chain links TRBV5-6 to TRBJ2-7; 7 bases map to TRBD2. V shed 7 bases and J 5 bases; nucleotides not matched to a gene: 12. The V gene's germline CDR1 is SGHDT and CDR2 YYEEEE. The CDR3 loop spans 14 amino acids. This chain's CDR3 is CASGLSGGAHEQYF. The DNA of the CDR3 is TGTGCCAGCGGCCTGTCGGGGGGTGCCCACGAGCAGTACTTC.

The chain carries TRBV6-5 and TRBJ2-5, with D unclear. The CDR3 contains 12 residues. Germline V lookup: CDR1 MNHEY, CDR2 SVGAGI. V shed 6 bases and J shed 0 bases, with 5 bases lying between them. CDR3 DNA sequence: TGTGCCAGCAGCCACAACCAAGAGACCCAGTACTTC. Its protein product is CASSHNQETQYF.

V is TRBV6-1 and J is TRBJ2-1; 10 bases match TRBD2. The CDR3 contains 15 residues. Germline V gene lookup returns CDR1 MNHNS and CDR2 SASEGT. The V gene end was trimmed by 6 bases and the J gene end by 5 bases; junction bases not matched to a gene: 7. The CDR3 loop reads CASRDSGRLNNEQFF. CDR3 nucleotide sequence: TGTGCCAGCAGGGATAGCGGGAGGTTAAACAATGAGCAGTTCTTC.

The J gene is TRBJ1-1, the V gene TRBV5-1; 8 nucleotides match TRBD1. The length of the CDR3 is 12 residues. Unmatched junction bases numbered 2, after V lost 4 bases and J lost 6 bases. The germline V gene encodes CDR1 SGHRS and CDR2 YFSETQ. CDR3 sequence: CASSGGQAEAFF. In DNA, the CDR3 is TGCGCCAGCAGCGGGGGACAGGCTGAAGCTTTCTTT.

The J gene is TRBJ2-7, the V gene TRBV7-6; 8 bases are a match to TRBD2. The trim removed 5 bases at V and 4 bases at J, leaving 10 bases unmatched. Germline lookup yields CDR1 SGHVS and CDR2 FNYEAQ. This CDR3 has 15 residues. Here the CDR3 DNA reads TGTGCCAGCAGCCAGGCATCGGGGGGGCGGTACGAGCAGTACTTC. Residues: CASSQASGGRYEQYF.

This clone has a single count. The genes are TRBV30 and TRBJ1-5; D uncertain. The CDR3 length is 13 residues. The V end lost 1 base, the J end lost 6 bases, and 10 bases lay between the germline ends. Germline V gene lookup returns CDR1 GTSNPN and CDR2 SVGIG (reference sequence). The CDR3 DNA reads TGTGCCTGGAGTGGCTCGTCGAGTCAGCCCCAGCATTTT. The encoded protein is CAWSGSSSQPQHF.